This T cell receptor beta chain was documented in a study of blood T cell repertoires in COVID-19. Across the study: PBMCs, B-cell-depleted T cells, or T cells were the source of the cDNA or gDNA that made up the material.

Sequencing used immunoSEQ multiplex PCR; TCRdb keeps in-frame clones, though not all of them. The table shows 210,000 or so clones, with 80% occurring only once. Study members were between about 18 and 100 years old and lived in 20 to 25 US regions. The CDR3 has 16 residues. Germline CDR1 and CDR2: SGHTA and FQGTGA. V shed 5 bases, J shed 2 bases, and the junction held 11 bases outside the gene matches. The sequenced sample consisted of PBMCs or T cells enriched from blood (not recorded which). The J gene is TRBJ2-7, the V gene TRBV7-3; 8 nucleotides align to TRBD1. This clonotype originated in a man aged 25 to 40 with acute COVID-19. The CDR3 DNA is TGTGCCAGCAGCCGGACAGGGTCCGCCGGCGCCTACGAGCAGTACTTC. This sequence encodes CASSRTGSAGAYEQYF.